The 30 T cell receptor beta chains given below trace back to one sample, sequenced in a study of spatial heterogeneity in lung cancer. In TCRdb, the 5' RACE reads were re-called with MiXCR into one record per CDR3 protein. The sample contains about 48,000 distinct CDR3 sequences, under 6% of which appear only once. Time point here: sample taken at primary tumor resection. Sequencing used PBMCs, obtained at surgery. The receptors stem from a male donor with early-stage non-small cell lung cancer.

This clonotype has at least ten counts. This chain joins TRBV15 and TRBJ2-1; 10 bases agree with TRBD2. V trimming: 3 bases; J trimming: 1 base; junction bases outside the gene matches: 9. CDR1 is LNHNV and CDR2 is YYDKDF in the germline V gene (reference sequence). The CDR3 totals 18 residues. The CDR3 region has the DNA TGTGCCACCAGCAGTGGAAACTTTAGCGGGGGGTCCTACAATGAGCAGTTCTTC. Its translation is CATSSGNFSGGSYNEQFF.

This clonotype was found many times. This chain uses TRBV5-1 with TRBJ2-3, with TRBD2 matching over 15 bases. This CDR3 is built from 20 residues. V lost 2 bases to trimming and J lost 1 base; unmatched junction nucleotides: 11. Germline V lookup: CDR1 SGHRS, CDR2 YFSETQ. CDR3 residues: CASSFAGLAGGPRGTDTQYF. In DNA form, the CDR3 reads TGCGCCAGCAGCTTTGCAGGACTAGCGGGAGGGCCAAGGGGCACAGATACGCAGTATTTT.

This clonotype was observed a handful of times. The chain's CDR3 is CAWSVERINEKLFF. CDR3 nucleotide sequence: TGTGCCTGGAGTGTTGAGAGAATTAATGAAAAACTGTTTTTT. The J gene is TRBJ1-4, the V gene TRBV30; D is undetermined. V was cut by 0 bases and J by 4 bases, with 9 bases left in between. The CDR3 is 14 residues long. The V gene's germline CDR1 is GTSNPN and CDR2 SVGIG (reference sequence).

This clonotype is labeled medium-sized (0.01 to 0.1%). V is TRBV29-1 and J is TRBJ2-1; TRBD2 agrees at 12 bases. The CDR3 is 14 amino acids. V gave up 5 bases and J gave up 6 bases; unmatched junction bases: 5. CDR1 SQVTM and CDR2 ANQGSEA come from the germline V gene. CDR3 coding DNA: TGCAGCGTTAGGGGACTAGCGGGTATCAATGAGCAGTTCTTC. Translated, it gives CSVRGLAGINEQFF.

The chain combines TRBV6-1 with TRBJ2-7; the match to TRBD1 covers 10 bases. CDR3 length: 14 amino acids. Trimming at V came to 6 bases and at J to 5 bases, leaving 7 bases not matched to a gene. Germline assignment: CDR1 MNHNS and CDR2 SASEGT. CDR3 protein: CASRNDRGLHEQYF. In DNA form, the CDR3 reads TGTGCCAGCAGGAACGACAGGGGGCTTCACGAGCAGTACTTC.

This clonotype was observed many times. The CDR3: CATSDSRGFSYEQYF. For the CDR3, the DNA is TGTGCCACCAGTGATTCCCGGGGGTTTTCCTACGAGCAGTACTTC. The rearrangement links TRBV24-1 to TRBJ2-7; D is possibly TRBD2 (6 bases). Germline CDR1 and CDR2: KGHDR and SFDVKD. The CDR3 totals 15 residues. Trimming took 2 bases from V and 1 from J, leaving 11 bases between them.

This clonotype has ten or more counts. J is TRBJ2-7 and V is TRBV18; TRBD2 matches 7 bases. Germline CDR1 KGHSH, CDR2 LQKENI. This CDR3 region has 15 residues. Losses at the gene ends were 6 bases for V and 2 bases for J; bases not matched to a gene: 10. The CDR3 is CASSREAGVAYEQYF. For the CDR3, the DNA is TGTGCCAGCTCTCGCGAGGCGGGAGTTGCCTACGAGCAGTACTTC. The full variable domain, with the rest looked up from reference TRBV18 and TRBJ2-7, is NAGVMQNPRHLVRRRGQEARLRCSPMKGHSHVYWYRQLPEEGLKFMVYLQKENIIDESGMPKERFSAEFPKEGPSILRIQQVVRGDSAAYFCASSREAGVAYEQYFGPGTRLTVT.

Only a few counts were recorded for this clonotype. Here the CDR3 reads CATSIGLSTDTQYF. The DNA for the CDR3 is TGTGCCACCAGCATCGGGCTTAGCACAGATACGCAGTATTTT. V and J are TRBV15 and TRBJ2-3; unclear D gene. The CDR3 is 14 residues long. Germline CDR1 and CDR2: LNHNV and YYDKDF (reference sequence). Trimming left V 4 bases short and J 0 bases short, with 8 bases between.

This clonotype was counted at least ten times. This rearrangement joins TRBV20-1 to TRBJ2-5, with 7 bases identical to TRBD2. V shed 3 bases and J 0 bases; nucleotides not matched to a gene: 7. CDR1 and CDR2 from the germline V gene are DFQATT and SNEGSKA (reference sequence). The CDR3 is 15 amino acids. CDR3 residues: CSASVSGPYQETQYF. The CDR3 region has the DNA TGCAGTGCTAGTGTTAGCGGGCCTTACCAAGAGACCCAGTACTTC.

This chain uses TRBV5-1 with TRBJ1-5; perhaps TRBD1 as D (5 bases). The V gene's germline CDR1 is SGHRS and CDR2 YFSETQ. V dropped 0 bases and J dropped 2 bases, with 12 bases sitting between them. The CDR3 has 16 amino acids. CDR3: CASSLGDFGGNQPQHF. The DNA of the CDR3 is TGCGCCAGCAGCTTGGGGGACTTCGGAGGCAATCAGCCCCAGCATTTT.

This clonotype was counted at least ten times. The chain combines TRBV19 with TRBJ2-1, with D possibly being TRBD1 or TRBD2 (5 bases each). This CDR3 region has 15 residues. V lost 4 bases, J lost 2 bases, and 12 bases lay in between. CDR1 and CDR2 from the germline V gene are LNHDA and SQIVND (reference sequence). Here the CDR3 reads CASSRGPRPYNEQFF. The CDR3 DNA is TGTGCCAGTAGTAGGGGACCGAGGCCCTACAATGAGCAGTTCTTC. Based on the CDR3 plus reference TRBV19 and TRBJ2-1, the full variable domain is DGGITQSPKYLFRKEGQNVTLSCEQNLNHDAMYWYRQDPGQGLRLIYYSQIVNDFQKGDIAEGYSVSREKKESFPLTVTSAQKNPTAFYLCASSRGPRPYNEQFFGPGTRLTVL.

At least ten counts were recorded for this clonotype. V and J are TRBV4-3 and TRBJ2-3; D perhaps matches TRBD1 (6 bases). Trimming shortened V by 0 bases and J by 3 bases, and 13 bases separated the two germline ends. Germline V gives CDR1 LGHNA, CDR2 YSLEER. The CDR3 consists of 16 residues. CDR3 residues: CASSQEGAGETDTQYF. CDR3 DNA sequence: TGCGCCAGCAGCCAAGAAGGGGCAGGGGAAACAGATACGCAGTATTTT.

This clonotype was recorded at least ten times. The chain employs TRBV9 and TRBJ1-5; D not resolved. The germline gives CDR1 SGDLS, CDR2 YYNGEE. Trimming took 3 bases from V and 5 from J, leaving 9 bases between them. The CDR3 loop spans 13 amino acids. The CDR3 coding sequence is TGTGCCAGCAGCGAGATGCCCGATCAGCCCCAGCATTTT. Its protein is CASSEMPDQPQHF.

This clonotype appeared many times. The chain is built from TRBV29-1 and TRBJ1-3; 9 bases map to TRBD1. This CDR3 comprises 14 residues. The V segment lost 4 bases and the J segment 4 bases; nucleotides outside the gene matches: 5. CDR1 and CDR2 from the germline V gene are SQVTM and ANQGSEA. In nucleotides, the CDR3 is TGCAGCGTTGGGGACAGGGCTAACGGAAACACCATATATTTT. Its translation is CSVGDRANGNTIYF.

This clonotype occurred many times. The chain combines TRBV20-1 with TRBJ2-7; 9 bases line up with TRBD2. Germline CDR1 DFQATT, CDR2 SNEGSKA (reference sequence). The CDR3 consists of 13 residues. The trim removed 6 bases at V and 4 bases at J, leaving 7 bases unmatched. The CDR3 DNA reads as TGCAGTGCAGGTAGCGGGAGATCGTACGAGCAGTACTTC. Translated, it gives CSAGSGRSYEQYF.

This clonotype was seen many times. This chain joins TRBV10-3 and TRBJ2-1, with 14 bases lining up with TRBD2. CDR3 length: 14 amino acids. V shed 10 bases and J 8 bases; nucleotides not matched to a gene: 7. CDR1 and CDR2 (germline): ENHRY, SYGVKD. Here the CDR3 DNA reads TGTGCCACCAAACCGGGACTAGCGGGAGATGAGCAGTTCTTC. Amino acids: CATKPGLAGDEQFF.

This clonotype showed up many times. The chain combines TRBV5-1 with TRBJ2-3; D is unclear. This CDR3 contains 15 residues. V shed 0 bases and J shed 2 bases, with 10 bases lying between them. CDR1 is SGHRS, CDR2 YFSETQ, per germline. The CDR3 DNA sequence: TGCGCCAGCAGCTTGGGGAACCGCATCACAGATACGCAGTATTTT. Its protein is CASSLGNRITDTQYF.

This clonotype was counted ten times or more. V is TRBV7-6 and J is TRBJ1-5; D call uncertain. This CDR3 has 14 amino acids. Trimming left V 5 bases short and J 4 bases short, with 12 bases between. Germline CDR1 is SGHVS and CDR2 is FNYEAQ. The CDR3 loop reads CASSLTEGNQPQHF. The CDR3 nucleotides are TGTGCCAGCAGCCTCACGGAAGGGAATCAGCCCCAGCATTTT.

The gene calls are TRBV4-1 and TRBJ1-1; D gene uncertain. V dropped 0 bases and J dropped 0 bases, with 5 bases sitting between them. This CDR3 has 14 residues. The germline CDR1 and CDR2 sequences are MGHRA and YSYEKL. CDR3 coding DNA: TGCGCCAGCAGCCAAGATCCAATGAACACTGAAGCTTTCTTT. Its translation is CASSQDPMNTEAFF.

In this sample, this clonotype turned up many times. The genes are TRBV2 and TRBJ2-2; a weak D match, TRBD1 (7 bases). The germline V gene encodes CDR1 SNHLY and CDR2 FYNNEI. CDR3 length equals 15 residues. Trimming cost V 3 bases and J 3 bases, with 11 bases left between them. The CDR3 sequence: CASSDRGAHTGELFF. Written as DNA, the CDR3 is TGTGCCAGCAGTGACAGGGGGGCCCACACCGGGGAGCTGTTTTTT.

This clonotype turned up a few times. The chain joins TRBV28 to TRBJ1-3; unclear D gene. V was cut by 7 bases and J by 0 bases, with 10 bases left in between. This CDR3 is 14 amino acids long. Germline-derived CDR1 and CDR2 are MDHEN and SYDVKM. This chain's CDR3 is CASTPGSSGNTIYF. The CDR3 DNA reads TGTGCCAGCACTCCCGGGAGCTCTGGAAACACCATATATTTT. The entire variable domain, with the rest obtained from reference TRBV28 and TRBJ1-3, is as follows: DVKVTQSSRYLVKRTGEKVFLECVQDMDHENMFWYRQDPGLGLRLIYFSYDVKMKEKGDIPEGYSVSREKKERFSLILESASTNQTSMYLCASTPGSSGNTIYFGEGSWLTVV.

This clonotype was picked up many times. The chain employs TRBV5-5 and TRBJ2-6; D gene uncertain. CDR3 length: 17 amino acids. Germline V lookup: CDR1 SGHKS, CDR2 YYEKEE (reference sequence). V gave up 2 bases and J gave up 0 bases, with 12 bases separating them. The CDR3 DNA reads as TGTGCCAGCAGCTTCGGGCTGCTGAGCTCTGGGGCCAACGTCCTGACTTTC. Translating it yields CASSFGLLSSGANVLTF.

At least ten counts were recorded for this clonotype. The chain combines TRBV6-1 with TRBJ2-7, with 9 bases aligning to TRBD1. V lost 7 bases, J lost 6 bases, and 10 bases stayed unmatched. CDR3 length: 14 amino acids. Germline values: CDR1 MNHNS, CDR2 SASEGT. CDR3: CASTKDRGLGEQYF. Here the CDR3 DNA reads TGTGCCAGCACCAAGGACAGGGGCTTGGGCGAGCAGTACTTC.

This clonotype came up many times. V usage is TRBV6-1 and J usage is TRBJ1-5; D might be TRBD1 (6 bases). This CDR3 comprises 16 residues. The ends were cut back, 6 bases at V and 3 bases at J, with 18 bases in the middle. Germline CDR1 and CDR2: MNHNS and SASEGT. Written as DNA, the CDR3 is TGTGCCAGCAGAACCGGCTCAGGGGATTCCAATCAGCCCCAGCATTTT. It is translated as CASRTGSGDSNQPQHF.

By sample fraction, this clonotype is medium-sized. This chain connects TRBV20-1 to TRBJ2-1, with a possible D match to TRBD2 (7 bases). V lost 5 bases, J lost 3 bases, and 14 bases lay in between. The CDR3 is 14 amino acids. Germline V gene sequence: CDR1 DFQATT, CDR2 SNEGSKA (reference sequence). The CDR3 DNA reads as TGCAGTGCTGGGGGGGCGGGATTCTACAATGAGCAGTTCTTC. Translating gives CSAGGAGFYNEQFF.

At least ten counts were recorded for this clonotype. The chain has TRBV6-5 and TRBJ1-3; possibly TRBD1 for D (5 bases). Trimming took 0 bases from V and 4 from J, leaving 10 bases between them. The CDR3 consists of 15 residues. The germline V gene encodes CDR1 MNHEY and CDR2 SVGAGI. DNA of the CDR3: TGTGCCAGCAGTTACTCAGAGGGGTCGGGAAACACCATATATTTT. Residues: CASSYSEGSGNTIYF.

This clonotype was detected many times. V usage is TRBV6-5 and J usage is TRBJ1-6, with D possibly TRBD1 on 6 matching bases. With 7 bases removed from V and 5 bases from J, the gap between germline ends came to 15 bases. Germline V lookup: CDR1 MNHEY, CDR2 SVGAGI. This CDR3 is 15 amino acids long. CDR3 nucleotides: TGTGCCAGCACCCGAGGACAGATTCATAATTCACCCCTCCACTTT. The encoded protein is CASTRGQIHNSPLHF.

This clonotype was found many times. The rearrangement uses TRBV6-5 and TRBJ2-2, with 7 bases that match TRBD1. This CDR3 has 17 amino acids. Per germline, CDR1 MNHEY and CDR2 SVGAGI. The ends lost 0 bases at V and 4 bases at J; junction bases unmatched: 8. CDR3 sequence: CASSYSSHRGATGELFF. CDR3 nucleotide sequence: TGTGCCAGCAGTTACTCGTCCCACAGGGGCGCCACCGGGGAGCTGTTTTTT.

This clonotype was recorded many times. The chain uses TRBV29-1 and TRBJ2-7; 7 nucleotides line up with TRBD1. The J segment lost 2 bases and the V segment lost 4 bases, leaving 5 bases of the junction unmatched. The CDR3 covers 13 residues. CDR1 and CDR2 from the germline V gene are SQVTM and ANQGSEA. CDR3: CSVGQGATYEQYF. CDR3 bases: TGCAGCGTTGGACAGGGCGCTACCTACGAGCAGTACTTC.

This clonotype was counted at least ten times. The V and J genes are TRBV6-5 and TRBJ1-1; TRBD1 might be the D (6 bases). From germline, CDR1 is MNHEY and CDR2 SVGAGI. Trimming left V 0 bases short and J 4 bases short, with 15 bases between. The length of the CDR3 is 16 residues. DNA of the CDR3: TGTGCCAGCAGTTACTCGACAGGCGAGGTAACCACTGAAGCTTTCTTT. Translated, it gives CASSYSTGEVTTEAFF.